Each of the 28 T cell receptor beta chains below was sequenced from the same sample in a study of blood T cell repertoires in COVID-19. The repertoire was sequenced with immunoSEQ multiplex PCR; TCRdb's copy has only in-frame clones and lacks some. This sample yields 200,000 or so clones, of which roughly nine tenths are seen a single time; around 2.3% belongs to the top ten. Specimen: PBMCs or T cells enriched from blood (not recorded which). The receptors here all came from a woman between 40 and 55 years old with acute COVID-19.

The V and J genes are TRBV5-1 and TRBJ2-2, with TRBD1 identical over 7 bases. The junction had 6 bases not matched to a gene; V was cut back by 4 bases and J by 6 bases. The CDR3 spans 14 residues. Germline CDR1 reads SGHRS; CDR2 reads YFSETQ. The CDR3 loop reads CASSRVQGAGELFF. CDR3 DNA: TGCGCCAGCAGCAGGGTCCAGGGGGCCGGGGAGCTGTTTTTT.

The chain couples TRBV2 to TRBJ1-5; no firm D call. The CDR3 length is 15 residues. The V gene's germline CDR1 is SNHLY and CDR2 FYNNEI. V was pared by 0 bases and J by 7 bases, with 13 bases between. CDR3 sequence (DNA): TGTGCCAGCAGTGAAGCAGGCGGGTTAGACCAGCCCCAGCATTTT. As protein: CASSEAGGLDQPQHF.

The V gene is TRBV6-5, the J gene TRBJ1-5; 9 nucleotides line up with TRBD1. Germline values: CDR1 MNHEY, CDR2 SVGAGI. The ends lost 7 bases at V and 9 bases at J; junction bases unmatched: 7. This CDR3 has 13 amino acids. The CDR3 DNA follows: TGTGCCAGCATGGCACAGGGACAGGGGCCCCAGCATTTT. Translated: CASMAQGQGPQHF.

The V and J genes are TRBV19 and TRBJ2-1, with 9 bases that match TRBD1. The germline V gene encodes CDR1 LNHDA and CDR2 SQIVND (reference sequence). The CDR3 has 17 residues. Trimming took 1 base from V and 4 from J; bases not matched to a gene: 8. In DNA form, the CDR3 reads TGTGCCAGTAGTATAGGGACAGGGGTAATAGGGTACAATGAGCAGTTCTTC. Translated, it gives CASSIGTGVIGYNEQFF. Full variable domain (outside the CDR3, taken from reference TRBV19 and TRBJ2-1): DGGITQSPKYLFRKEGQNVTLSCEQNLNHDAMYWYRQDPGQGLRLIYYSQIVNDFQKGDIAEGYSVSREKKESFPLTVTSAQKNPTAFYLCASSIGTGVIGYNEQFFGPGTRLTVL.

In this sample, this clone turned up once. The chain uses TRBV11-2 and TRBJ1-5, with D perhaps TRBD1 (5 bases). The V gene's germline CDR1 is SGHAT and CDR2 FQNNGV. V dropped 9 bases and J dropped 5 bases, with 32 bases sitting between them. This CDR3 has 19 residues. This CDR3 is CASEEVAISRGNGDQPQHF. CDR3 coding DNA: TGTGCCAGTGAAGAGGTGGCCATCAGTAGGGGAAATGGGGATCAGCCCCAGCATTTT.

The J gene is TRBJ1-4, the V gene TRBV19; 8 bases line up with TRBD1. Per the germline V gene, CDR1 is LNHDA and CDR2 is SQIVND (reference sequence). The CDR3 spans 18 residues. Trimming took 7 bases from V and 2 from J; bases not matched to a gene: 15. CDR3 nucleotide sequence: TGTGCCAGTACCTCGGGGACAGGTCGGACTGGGACTAATGAAAAACTGTTTTTT. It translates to CASTSGTGRTGTNEKLFF.

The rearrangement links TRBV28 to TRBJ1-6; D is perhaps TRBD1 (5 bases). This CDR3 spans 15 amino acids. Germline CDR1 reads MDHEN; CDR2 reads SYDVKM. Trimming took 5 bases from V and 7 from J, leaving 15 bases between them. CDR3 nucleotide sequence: TGTGCCAGCAGTGCCCCGGAGGGGACGAATTCACCCCTCCACTTT. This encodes CASSAPEGTNSPLHF.

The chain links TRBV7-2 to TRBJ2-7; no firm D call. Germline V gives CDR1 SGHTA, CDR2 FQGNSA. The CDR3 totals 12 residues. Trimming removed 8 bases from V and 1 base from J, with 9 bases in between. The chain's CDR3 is CASALQSYEQYF. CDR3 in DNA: TGTGCCAGCGCCCTCCAGTCCTACGAGCAGTACTTC.

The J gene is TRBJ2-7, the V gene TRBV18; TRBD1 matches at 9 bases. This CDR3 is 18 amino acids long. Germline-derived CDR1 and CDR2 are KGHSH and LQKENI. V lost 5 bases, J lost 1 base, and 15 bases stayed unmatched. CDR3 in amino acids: CASSSTVSWTGVSYEQYF. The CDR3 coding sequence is TGTGCCAGCTCATCTACGGTCAGCTGGACAGGGGTATCCTACGAGCAGTACTTC.

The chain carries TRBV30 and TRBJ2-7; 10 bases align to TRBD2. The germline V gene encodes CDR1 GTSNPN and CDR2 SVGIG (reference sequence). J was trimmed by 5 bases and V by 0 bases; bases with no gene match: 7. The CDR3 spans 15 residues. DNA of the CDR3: TGTGCCTGGAGTGTACTTAGCGGGGGGTCAAACGAGCAGTACTTC. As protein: CAWSVLSGGSNEQYF. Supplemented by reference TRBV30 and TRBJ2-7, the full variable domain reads SQTIHQWPATLVQPVGSPLSLECTVEGTSNPNLYWYRQAAGRGLQLLFYSVGIGQISSEVPQNLSASRPQDRQFILSSKKLLLSDSGFYLCAWSVLSGGSNEQYFGPGTRLTVT.

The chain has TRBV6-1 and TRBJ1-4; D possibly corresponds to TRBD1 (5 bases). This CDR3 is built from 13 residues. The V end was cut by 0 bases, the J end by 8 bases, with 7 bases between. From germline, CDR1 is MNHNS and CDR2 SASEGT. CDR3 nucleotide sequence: TGTGCCAGCAGTGAAGCGGGGCGCGAAAAACTGTTTTTT. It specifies CASSEAGREKLFF.

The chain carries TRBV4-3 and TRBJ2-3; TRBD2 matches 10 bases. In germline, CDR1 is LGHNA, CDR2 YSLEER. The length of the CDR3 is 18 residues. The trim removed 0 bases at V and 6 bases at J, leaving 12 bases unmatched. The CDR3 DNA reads TGCGCCAGCAGCCAAGATCTCCCCCTAGCGGGAGCTTCGGATACGCAGTATTTT. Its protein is CASSQDLPLAGASDTQYF.

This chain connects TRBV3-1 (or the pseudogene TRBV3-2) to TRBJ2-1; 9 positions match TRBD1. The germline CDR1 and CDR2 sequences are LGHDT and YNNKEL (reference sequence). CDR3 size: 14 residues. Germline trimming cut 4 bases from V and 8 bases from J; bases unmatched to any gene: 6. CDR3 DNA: TGTGCCAGCAGCCTAGGACAGGGGAAGGATGAGCAGTTCTTC. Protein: CASSLGQGKDEQFF.

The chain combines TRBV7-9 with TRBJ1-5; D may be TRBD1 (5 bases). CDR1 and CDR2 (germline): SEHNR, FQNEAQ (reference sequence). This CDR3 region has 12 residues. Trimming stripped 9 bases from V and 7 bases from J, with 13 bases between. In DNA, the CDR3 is TGTGCCAGTCAGGGTCCTGGGCAGCCCCAGCATTTT. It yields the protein CASQGPGQPQHF.

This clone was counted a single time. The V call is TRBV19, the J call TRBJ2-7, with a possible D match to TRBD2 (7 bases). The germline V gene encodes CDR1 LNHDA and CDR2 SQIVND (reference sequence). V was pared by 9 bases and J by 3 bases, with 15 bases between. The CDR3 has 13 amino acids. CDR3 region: CASGRGQIYEQYF. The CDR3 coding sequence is TGTGCCAGCGGGCGGGGGCAGATCTACGAGCAGTACTTC.

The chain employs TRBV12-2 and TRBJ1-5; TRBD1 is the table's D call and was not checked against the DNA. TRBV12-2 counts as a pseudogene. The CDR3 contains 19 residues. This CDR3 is CASRSPKGTGELSNQPQHF. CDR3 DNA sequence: TGTGCAAGTCGCTCACCGAAAGGGACAGGGGAACTTAGCAATCAGCCCCAGCATTTT.

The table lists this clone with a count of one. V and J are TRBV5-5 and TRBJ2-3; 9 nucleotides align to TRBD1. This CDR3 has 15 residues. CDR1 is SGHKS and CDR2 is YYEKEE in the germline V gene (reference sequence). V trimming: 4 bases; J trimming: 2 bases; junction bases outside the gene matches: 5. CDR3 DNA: TGTGCCAGCAGCCCCGACAGGGGGGACACAGATACGCAGTATTTT. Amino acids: CASSPDRGDTDTQYF. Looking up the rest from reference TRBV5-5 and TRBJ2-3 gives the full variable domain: DAGVTQSPTHLIKTRGQQVTLRCSPISGHKSVSWYQQVLGQGPQFIFQYYEKEERGRGNFPDRFSARQFPNYSSELNVNALLLGDSALYLCASSPDRGDTDTQYFGPGTRLTVL.

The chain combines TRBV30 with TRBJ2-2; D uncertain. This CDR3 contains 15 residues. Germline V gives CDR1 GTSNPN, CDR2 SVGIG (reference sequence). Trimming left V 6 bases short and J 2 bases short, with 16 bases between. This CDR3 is CACPLPTLNTGELFF. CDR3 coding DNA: TGTGCCTGCCCACTTCCGACACTCAACACCGGGGAGCTGTTTTTT.

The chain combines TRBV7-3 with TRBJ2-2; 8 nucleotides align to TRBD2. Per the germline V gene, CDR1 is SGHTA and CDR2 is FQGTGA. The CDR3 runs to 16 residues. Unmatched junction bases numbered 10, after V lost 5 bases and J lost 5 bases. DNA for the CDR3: TGTGCCAGCAGCCCGGGAGGGGGAGGAAGGACCGGGGAGCTGTTTTTT. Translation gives CASSPGGGGRTGELFF.

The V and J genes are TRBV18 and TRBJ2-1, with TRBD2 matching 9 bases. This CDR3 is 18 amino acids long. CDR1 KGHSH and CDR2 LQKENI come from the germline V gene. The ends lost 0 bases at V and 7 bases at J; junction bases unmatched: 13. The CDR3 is CASSPPNGGGGAMNEQFF. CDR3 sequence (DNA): TGTGCCAGCTCACCACCGAACGGGGGCGGGGGGGCAATGAATGAGCAGTTCTTC.

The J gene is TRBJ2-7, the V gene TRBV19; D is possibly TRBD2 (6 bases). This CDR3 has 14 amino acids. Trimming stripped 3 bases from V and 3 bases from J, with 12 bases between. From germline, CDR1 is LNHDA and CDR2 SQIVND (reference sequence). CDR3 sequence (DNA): TGTGCCAGTAGTATTGGGGAGGCAGACTACGAGCAGTACTTC. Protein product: CASSIGEADYEQYF. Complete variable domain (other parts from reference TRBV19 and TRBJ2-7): DGGITQSPKYLFRKEGQNVTLSCEQNLNHDAMYWYRQDPGQGLRLIYYSQIVNDFQKGDIAEGYSVSREKKESFPLTVTSAQKNPTAFYLCASSIGEADYEQYFGPGTRLTVT.

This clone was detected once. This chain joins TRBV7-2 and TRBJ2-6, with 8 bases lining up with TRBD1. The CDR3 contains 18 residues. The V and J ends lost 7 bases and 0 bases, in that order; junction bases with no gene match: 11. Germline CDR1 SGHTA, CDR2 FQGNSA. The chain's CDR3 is CASTPPTGVLSGANVLTF. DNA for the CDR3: TGTGCCAGCACCCCTCCGACAGGGGTCCTCTCTGGGGCCAACGTCCTGACTTTC.

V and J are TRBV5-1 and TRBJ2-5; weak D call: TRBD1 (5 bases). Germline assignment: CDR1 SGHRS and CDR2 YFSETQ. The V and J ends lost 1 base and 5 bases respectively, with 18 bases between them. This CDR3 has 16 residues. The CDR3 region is CASSLTGHPLGETQYF. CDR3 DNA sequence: TGCGCCAGCAGCTTGACTGGACATCCCCTGGGGGAGACCCAGTACTTC.

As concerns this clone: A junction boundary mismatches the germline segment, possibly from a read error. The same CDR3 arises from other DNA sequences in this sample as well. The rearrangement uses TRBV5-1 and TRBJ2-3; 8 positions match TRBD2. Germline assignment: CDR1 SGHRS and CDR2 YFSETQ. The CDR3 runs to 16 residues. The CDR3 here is CARSRGRGAYTDTQYF. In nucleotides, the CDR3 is TGCGCCCGCAGCCGGGGGCGGGGGGCCTACACAGATACGCAGTATTTT.

The CDR3 bases are TGTGCCAGCAGTTCACAGGGGTATGACACTGAAGCTTTCTTT. It yields the protein CASSSQGYDTEAFF. This rearrangement joins TRBV2 to TRBJ1-1; 7 positions agree with TRBD1. From germline, CDR1 is SNHLY and CDR2 FYNNEI. The CDR3 has 14 residues. V shed 5 bases, J shed 3 bases, and the junction held 6 bases outside the gene matches.

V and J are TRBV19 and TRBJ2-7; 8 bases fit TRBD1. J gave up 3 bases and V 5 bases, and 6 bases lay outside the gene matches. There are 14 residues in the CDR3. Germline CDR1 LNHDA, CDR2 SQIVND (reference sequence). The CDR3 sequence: CASSPGQVNYEQYF. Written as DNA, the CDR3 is TGTGCCAGTAGTCCGGGACAGGTGAACTACGAGCAGTACTTC.

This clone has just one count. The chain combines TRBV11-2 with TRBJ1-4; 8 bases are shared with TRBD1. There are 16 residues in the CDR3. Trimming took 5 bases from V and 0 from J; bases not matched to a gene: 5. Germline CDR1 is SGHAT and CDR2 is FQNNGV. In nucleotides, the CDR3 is TGTGCCAGCAGCCGCGGACAGGGCGCAACTAATGAAAAACTGTTTTTT. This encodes CASSRGQGATNEKLFF.

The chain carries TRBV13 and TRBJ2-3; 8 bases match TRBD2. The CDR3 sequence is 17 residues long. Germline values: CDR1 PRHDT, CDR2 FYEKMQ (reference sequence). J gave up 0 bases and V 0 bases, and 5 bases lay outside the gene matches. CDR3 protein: CASSLGWTSRSTDTQYF. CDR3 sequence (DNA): TGTGCCAGCAGCTTAGGTTGGACTAGCAGAAGCACAGATACGCAGTATTTT.